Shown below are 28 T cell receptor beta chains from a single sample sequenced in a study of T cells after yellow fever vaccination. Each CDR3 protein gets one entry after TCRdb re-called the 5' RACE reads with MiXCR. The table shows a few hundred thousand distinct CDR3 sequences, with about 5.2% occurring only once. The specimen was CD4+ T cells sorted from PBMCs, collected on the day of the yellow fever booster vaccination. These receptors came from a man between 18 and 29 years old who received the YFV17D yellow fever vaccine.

CDR3 in DNA: TGTGCCAGCTCACCCGGGACTAGCGGGGCTTACAATGAGCAGTTCTTC. Its translation is CASSPGTSGAYNEQFF. The chain joins TRBV18 to TRBJ2-1; 13 nucleotides match TRBD2. The junction had 3 bases not matched to a gene; V was cut back by 3 bases and J by 4 bases. The V gene's germline CDR1 is KGHSH and CDR2 LQKENI. The CDR3 has 16 amino acids.

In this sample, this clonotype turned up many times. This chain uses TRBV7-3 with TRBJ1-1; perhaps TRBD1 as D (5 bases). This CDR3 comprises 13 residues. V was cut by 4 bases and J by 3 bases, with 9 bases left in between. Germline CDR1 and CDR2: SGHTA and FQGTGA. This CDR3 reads CASSSEGDTEAFF. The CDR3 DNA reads TGTGCCAGCAGCTCAGAAGGGGACACTGAAGCTTTCTTT.

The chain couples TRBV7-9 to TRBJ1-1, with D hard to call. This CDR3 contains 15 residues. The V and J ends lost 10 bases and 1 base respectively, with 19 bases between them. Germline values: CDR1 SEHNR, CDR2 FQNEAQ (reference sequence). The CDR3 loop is CATEKRAGTNTEAFF. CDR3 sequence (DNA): TGTGCCACGGAAAAAAGGGCAGGTACGAACACTGAAGCTTTCTTT.

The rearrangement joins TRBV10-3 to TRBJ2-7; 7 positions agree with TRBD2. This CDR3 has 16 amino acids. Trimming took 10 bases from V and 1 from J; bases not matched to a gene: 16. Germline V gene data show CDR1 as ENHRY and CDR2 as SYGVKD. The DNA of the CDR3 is TGTGCCAGCCGAAAAACCGGGACTAAAGCATCCTACGAGCAGTACTTC. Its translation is CASRKTGTKASYEQYF.

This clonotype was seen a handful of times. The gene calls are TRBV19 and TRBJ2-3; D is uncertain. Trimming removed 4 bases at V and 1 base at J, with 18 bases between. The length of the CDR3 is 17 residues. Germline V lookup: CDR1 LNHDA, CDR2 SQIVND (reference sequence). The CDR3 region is CASSNIGDRRGTDTQYF. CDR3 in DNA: TGTGCCAGTAGTAACATAGGAGACCGACGAGGCACAGATACGCAGTATTTT.

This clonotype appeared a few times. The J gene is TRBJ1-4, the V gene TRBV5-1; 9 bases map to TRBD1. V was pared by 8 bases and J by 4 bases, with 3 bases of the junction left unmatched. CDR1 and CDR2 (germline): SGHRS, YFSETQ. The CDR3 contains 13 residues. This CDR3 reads CASRTGVNEKLFF. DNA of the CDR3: TGCGCCAGTAGGACAGGGGTTAATGAAAAACTGTTTTTT.

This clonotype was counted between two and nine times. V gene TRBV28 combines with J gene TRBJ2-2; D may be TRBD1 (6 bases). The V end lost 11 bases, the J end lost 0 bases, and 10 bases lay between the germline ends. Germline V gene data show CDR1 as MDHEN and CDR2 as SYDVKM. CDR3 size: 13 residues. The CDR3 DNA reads TGTGCCTTCGGGACACCGAACACCGGGGAGCTGTTTTTT. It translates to CAFGTPNTGELFF.

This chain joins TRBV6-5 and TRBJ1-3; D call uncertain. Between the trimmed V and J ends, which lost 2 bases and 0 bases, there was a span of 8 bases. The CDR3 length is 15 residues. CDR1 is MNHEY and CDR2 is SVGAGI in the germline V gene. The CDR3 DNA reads TGTGCCAGCAGTTACGGACGCTTCTCTGGAAACACCATATATTTT. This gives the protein CASSYGRFSGNTIYF.

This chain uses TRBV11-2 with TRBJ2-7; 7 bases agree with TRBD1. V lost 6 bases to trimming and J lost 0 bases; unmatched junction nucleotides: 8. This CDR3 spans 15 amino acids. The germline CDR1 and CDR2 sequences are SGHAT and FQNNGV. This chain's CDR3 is CASRSGTVSSYEQYF. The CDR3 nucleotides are TGTGCCAGCAGATCCGGGACAGTCAGCTCCTACGAGCAGTACTTC.

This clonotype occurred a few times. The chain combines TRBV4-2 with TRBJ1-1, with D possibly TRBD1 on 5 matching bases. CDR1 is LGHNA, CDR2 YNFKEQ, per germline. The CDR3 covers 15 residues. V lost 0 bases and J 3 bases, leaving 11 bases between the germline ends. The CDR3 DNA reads TGTGCCAGCAGCCAAGAGGGGGGGAGGGACACTGAAGCTTTCTTT. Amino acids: CASSQEGGRDTEAFF.

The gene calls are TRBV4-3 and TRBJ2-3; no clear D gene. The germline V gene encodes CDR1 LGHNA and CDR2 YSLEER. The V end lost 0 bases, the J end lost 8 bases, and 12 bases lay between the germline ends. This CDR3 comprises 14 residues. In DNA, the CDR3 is TGCGCCAGCAGCCAAGATCTTGGCCGTGGTACGCAGTATTTT. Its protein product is CASSQDLGRGTQYF.

The CDR3 DNA sequence: TGCGCCAGCAGCCAAGAAGGGACACACTTGGACCGATGTAGGGGAGTGTCACCCCTCCACTTT. Protein: CASSQEGTHLDRCRGVSPLHF. The genes are TRBV4-3 and TRBJ1-6, with a weak D call TRBD1 (6 bases). Germline-derived CDR1 and CDR2 are LGHNA and YSLEER. The V and J ends lost 0 bases and 10 bases respectively, with 31 bases between them. The CDR3 consists of 21 residues.

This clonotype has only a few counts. CDR3 bases: TGTGCCAGTAGTATAGTGCAGGGGAGTAATTCACCCCTCCACTTT. This gives the protein CASSIVQGSNSPLHF. This chain joins TRBV19 and TRBJ1-6, with a weak D call TRBD1 (6 bases). V lost 1 base to trimming and J lost 6 bases, with 10 bases between them. CDR3 length: 15 amino acids. CDR1 and CDR2 (germline): LNHDA, SQIVND (reference sequence).

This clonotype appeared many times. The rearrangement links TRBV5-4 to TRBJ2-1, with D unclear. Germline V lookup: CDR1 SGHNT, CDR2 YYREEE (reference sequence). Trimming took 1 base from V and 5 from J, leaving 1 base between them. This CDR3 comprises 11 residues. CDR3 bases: TGTGCCAGCAGCTTGAACAATGAGCAGTTCTTC. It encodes CASSLNNEQFF. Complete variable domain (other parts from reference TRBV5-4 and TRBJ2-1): ETGVTQSPTHLIKTRGQQVTLRCSSQSGHNTVSWYQQALGQGPQFIFQYYREEENGRGNFPPRFSGLQFPNYSSELNVNALELDDSALYLCASSLNNEQFFGPGTRLTVL.

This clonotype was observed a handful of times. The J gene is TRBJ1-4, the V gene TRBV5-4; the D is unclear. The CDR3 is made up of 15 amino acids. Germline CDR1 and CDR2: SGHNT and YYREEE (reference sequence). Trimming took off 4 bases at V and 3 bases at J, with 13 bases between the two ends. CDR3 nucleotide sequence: TGTGCCAGCAGCGCGAGGGTTTCGGCTAATGAAAAACTGTTTTTT. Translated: CASSARVSANEKLFF.

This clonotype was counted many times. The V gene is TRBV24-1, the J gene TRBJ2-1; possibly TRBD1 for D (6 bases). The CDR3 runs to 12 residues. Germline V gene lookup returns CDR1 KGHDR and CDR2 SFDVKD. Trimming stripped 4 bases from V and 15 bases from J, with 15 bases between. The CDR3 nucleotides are TGTGCCACCAGTGAATTTACAGGGTCTTGGTTCTTC. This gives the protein CATSEFTGSWFF.

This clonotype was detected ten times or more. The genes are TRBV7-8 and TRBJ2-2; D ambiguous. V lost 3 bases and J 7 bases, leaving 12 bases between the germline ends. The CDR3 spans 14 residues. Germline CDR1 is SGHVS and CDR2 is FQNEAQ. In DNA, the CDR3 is TGTGCCAGCAGCTTCGCCGTCGTGGGCGGGGAGCTGTTTTTT. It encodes CASSFAVVGGELFF.

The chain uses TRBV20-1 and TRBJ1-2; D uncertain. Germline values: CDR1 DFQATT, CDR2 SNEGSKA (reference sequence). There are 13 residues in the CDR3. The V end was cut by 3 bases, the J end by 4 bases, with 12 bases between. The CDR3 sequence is CSASIPASYGYTF. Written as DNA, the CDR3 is TGCAGTGCTAGTATCCCCGCATCCTATGGCTACACCTTC.

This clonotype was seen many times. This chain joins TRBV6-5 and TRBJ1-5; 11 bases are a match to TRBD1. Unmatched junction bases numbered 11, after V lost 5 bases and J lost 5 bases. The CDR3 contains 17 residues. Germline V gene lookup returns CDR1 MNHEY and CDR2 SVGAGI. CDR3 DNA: TGTGCCAGCAGTCGAATATCCGGGACAGGGGGGGATCAGCCCCAGCATTTT. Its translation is CASSRISGTGGDQPQHF.

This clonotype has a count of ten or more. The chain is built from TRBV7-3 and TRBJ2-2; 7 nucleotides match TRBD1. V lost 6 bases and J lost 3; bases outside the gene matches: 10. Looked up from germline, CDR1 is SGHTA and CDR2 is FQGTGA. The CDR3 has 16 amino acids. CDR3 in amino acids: CASSHRQGPDTGELFF. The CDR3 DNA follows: TGTGCCAGCAGTCACCGACAGGGACCAGACACCGGGGAGCTGTTTTTT.

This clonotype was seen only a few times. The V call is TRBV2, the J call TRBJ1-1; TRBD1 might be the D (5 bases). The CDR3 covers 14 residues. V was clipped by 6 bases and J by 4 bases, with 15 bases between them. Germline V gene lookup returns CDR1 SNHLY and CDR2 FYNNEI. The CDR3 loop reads CASRGDQGSTEAFF. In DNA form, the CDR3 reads TGTGCCAGCAGAGGGGATCAGGGAAGCACTGAAGCTTTCTTT.

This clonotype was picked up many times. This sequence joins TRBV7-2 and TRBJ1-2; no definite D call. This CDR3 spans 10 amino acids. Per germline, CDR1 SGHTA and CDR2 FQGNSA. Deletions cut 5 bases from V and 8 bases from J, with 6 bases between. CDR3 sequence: CASSAGGYTF. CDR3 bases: TGTGCCAGCAGCGCTGGGGGCTACACCTTC. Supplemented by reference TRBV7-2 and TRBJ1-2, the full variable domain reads GAGVSQSPSNKVTEKGKDVELRCDPISGHTALYWYRQSLGQGLEFLIYFQGNSAPDKSGLPSDRFSAERTGGSVSTLTIQRTQQEDSAVYLCASSAGGYTFGSGTRLTVV.

The CDR3 here is CASRKGGLNNEQFF. CDR3 nucleotide sequence: TGTGCCAGCAGAAAGGGGGGACTTAACAATGAGCAGTTCTTC. The chain employs TRBV7-3 and TRBJ2-1; either TRBD1 or TRBD2 may supply D (6 bases each). V was shortened by 6 bases and J by 5 bases, with 14 bases between the two germline ends. Germline CDR1 and CDR2: SGHTA and FQGTGA. This CDR3 is 14 amino acids long.

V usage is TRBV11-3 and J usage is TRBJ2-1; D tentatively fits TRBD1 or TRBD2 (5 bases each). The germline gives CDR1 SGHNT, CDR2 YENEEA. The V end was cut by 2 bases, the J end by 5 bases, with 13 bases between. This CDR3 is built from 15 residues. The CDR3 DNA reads TGTGCCAGCAGCTTAATCCGGGGCCGAGACAATGAGCAGTTCTTC. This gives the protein CASSLIRGRDNEQFF.

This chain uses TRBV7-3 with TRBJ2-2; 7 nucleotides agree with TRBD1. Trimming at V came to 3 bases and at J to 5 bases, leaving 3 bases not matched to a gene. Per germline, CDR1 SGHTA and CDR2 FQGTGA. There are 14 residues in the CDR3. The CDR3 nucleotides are TGTGCCAGCAGCTTTGGGGACAGAACCGGGGAGCTGTTTTTT. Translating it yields CASSFGDRTGELFF.

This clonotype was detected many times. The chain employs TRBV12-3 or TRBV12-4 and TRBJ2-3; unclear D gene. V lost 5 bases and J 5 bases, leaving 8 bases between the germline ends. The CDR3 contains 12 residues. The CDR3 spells CASSRRVDTQYF. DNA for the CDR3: TGTGCCAGCAGTCGACGCGTAGATACGCAGTATTTT.

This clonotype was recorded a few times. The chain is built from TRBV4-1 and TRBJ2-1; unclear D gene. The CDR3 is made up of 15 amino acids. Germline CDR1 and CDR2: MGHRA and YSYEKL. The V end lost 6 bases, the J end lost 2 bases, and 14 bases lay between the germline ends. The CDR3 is CASRMGPHPYNEQFF. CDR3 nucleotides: TGCGCCAGCAGAATGGGCCCCCACCCCTACAATGAGCAGTTCTTC.

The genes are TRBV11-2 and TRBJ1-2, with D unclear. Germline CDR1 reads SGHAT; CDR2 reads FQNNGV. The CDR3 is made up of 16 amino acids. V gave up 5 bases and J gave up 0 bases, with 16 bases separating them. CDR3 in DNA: TGTGCCAGCAGCGCACTAGGGTCAAGAACTAACTATGGCTACACCTTC. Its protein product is CASSALGSRTNYGYTF.